A single TCR beta chain is shown here with its context. No antigen is known for it. Data came from immunoSEQ multiplex PCR; TCRdb stores just in-frame clones and leaves some out. The sample yields under 30,000 clones, 90% to 95% seen once. In germline, CDR1 is GTSNPN, CDR2 SVGIG (reference sequence). The CDR3 has 13 residues. V lost 5 bases to trimming and J lost 6 bases, with 14 bases between them. The source of the sample is a study of graft-versus-host responses after intestinal transplantation. Study-level findings and limits: GvH clones turned up in recipient marrow; some had shown up first in ileum or blood. Graft-donor T cell macrochimerism in patients accompanied high graft-versus-host to host-versus-graft clonal ratios in allografts.

This material consisted of PBMCs, taken 18 days after transplant. The sequence was collected from a human patient who received an intestinal transplant, so some T cells may come from the graft donor. The gene calls are TRBV30 and TRBJ1-5, with a possible D match to TRBD1 (5 bases). In nucleotides, the CDR3 is TGTGCCTGGGGGGAAGGGGATAGTCAGCCCCAGCATTTT. Protein product: CAWGEGDSQPQHF.